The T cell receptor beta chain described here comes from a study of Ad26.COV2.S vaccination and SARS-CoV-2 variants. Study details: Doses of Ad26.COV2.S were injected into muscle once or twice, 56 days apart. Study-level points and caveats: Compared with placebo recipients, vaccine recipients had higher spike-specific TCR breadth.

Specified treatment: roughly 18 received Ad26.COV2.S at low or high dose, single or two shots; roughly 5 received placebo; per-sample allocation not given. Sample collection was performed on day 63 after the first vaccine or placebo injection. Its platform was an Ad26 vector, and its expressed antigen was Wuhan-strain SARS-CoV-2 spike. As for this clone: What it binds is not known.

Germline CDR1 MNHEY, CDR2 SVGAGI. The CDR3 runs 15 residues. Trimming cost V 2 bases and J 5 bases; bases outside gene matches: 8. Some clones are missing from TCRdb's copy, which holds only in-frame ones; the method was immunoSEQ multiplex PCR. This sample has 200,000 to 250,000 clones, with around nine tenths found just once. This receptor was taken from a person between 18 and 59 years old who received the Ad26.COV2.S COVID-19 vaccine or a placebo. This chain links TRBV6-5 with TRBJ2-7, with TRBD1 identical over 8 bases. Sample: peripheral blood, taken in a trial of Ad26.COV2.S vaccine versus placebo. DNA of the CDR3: TGTGCCAGCAGTTACACGGGACAGGTCGGCAACGAGCAGTACTTC. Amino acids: CASSYTGQVGNEQYF.